Below are 14 T cell receptor beta chains sequenced from a single sample in a study of blood T cell repertoires in COVID-19. TCRdb's table, derived via immunoSEQ multiplex PCR, lists solely in-frame clones and lacks some. The sample holds 100,000 to 150,000 clones; approximately 85% are singletons and the top ten take approximately 5%. Sequencing was performed on peripheral blood. The receptors stem from a human donor in a cohort sampled during active COVID-19.

This clone has more than one count but fewer than ten. The CDR3 reads CASSLDRGRHTEAFF. Written as DNA, the CDR3 is TGTGCCAGCAGCTTGGACAGGGGCAGGCACACTGAAGCTTTCTTT. The chain employs TRBV5-4 and TRBJ1-1; 7 bases agree with TRBD1. Trimming removed 0 bases from V and 3 bases from J; junction bases left unmatched: 5. This CDR3 comprises 15 residues. CDR1 is SGHNT, CDR2 YYREEE, per germline (reference sequence).

The chain employs TRBV7-2 and TRBJ1-2; 7 nucleotides align to TRBD1. CDR1 and CDR2 from the germline V gene are SGHTA and FQGNSA. The CDR3 is 14 residues long. Losses at the gene ends were 4 bases for V and 6 bases for J; bases not matched to a gene: 8. The CDR3 coding sequence is TGTGCCAGCAGCTCTTACAACGACAGGGATGGCTACACCTTC. Translated: CASSSYNDRDGYTF.

The genes are TRBV10-3 and TRBJ1-1; D unresolved. V was pared by 7 bases and J by 0 bases, with 9 bases between. This CDR3 comprises 13 residues. CDR1 ENHRY and CDR2 SYGVKD come from the germline V gene. The chain's CDR3 is CAINRQMNTEAFF. CDR3 nucleotide sequence: TGTGCCATCAACCGACAAATGAACACTGAAGCTTTCTTT.

The rearrangement uses TRBV25-1 and TRBJ2-1; 8 bases map to TRBD2. The germline CDR1 and CDR2 sequences are MGHDK and SYGVNS. After removal of 8 bases from V and 5 bases from J, the junction contained 5 bases not matched to a gene. The CDR3 contains 13 residues. CDR3 DNA sequence: TGTGCCAGCCGATCTAGCGGGCACAATGAGCAGTTCTTC. Translation: CASRSSGHNEQFF.

This rearrangement joins TRBV6-5 to TRBJ2-4; TRBD1 might be the D (6 bases). Germline V lookup: CDR1 MNHEY, CDR2 SVGAGI. V lost 0 bases to trimming and J lost 3 bases, with 12 bases between them. The CDR3 contains 16 residues. The CDR3 region is CASSYSYRASKNIQYF. The CDR3 region has the DNA TGTGCCAGCAGTTACTCCTACAGGGCTAGCAAAAACATTCAGTACTTC.

This clone has only a few counts. The chain has TRBV28 and TRBJ1-1; TRBD1 is a possible D gene (5 bases). Germline V gives CDR1 MDHEN, CDR2 SYDVKM. The germline V and J ends were trimmed by 1 base and 5 bases, with 11 bases remaining between them. The CDR3 contains 14 residues. The CDR3 DNA sequence: TGTGCCAGCAGTTTATTAGGGGAGGAGACTGAAGCTTTCTTT. Translated, it gives CASSLLGEETEAFF.

V gene TRBV19 combines with J gene TRBJ1-4, with D tentatively TRBD1 (6 bases). Trimming removed 5 bases from V and 8 bases from J, with 21 bases in between. Germline V gives CDR1 LNHDA, CDR2 SQIVND (reference sequence). CDR3 length: 16 residues. CDR3 amino acids: CASSPIGKQGTEKLFF. The CDR3 region has the DNA TGTGCCAGTAGTCCGATCGGGAAACAGGGAACCGAAAAACTGTTTTTT.

In its sample, this clone was seen a few times. The chain has TRBV4-3 and TRBJ2-1; 10 bases map to TRBD2. The V gene end was trimmed by 0 bases and the J gene end by 4 bases; junction bases not matched to a gene: 0. Germline lookup yields CDR1 LGHNA and CDR2 YSLEER. This CDR3 contains 15 residues. In nucleotides, the CDR3 is TGCGCCAGCAGCCAAGAACTAGCGGGATACAATGAGCAGTTCTTC. This sequence encodes CASSQELAGYNEQFF.

Only one count was recorded for this clone. The genes are TRBV6-5 and TRBJ1-1; possibly TRBD1 for D (6 bases). Germline V gene sequence: CDR1 MNHEY, CDR2 SVGAGI. There are 15 residues in the CDR3. V lost 6 bases and J lost 1, with 15 bases in between. The CDR3 region has the DNA TGTGCCAGCAGGACAACCACACAGGGGAACACTGAAGCTTTCTTT. Its protein product is CASRTTTQGNTEAFF.

This chain uses TRBV5-1 with TRBJ1-2; TRBD1 might be the D (6 bases). In germline, CDR1 is SGHRS, CDR2 YFSETQ. This CDR3 region has 14 residues. V lost 3 bases to trimming and J lost 6 bases, with 15 bases between them. CDR3 sequence: CASSSAGGVDGYTF. Here the CDR3 DNA reads TGCGCCAGCAGCTCCGCGGGGGGCGTAGATGGCTACACCTTC.

The chain couples TRBV10-3 to TRBJ1-2; tentatively, D is TRBD1 (6 bases). V lost 6 bases and J lost 5, with 16 bases in between. This CDR3 is built from 14 residues. The germline gives CDR1 ENHRY, CDR2 SYGVKD. DNA for the CDR3: TGTGCCATCAGAGGGGACAAGGCCCCATATGGCTACACCTTC. It encodes CAIRGDKAPYGYTF.

This chain links TRBV5-5 with TRBJ1-6; 9 nucleotides agree with TRBD1. Germline loops: CDR1 SGHKS, CDR2 YYEKEE (reference sequence). This CDR3 region has 16 residues. V gave up 2 bases and J gave up 13 bases; unmatched junction bases: 13. This chain's CDR3 is CASSFRHGTGFIPLHF. The CDR3 DNA reads as TGTGCCAGCAGCTTCCGTCATGGGACAGGGTTCATTCCCCTCCACTTT.

The chain has TRBV14 and TRBJ2-1; D not certain. Germline assignment: CDR1 SGHDN and CDR2 FVKESK. The length of the CDR3 is 13 residues. With 1 base removed from V and 6 bases from J, the gap between germline ends came to 7 bases. The CDR3 is CASSQAPGNEQFF. Written as DNA, the CDR3 is TGTGCCAGCAGCCAAGCCCCGGGCAATGAGCAGTTCTTC.

The rearrangement joins TRBV6-5 to TRBJ2-5; perhaps TRBD1 as D (7 bases). Germline V gene lookup returns CDR1 MNHEY and CDR2 SVGAGI. The CDR3 covers 16 residues. V was cut by 2 bases and J by 4 bases, with 17 bases left in between. The chain's CDR3 is CASSYNYRGGGETQYF. The CDR3, as DNA: TGTGCCAGCAGTTACAATTACAGGGGAGGAGGAGAGACCCAGTACTTC.